A single sample gave rise to the 10 T cell receptor beta chains below, sequenced in a study of regulatory T cells in long-lasting Graves disease. The authors built TCR beta libraries using iRepertoire HTBI primers and Arm-PCR of CDR3 regions. In TCRdb, the multiplex PCR reads were re-called with MiXCR into one record per CDR3 protein. The data contain about 220,000 distinct CDR3 sequences, approximately 18% of them singletons. Documented time point: newly diagnosed GD, antithyroid drugs for less than 3 months. Preparation of the TCR library used RNA extracted from PBMCs. The data were also submitted as part of a second study, on T cells in Graves' hyperthyroidism and ophthalmopathy.

Here the sequenced sample was peripheral blood mononuclear cells (PBMCs), taken at new diagnosis, from a patient treated with antithyroid drugs. All receptors derive from a woman aged 25 to 39 with Graves disease.

This clonotype appeared many times. This CDR3 is CASRSGGGGPVEQFF. As DNA, the CDR3 is TGTGCCAGCAGATCCGGGGGGGGAGGGCCGGTTGAGCAGTTCTTC. The chain carries TRBV6-1 and TRBJ2-1, with 8 bases fitting TRBD2. The J segment lost 9 bases and the V segment lost 6 bases, leaving 13 bases of the junction unmatched. CDR3 size: 15 residues. Germline V gives CDR1 MNHNS, CDR2 SASEGT.

This clonotype has a count of ten or more. The chain carries TRBV15 and TRBJ1-4; D is possibly TRBD1 (5 bases). The CDR3 is 12 residues long. In germline, CDR1 is LNHNV, CDR2 YYDKDF (reference sequence). V was shortened by 6 bases and J by 6 bases, with 8 bases between the two germline ends. CDR3 coding DNA: TGTGCCACCAGAAGGGGTTATGAAAAACTGTTTTTT. Amino acids: CATRRGYEKLFF.

Many counts were recorded for this clonotype. The rearrangement joins TRBV6-5 to TRBJ1-2, with a weak D call TRBD1 (5 bases). This CDR3 spans 14 amino acids. In germline, CDR1 is MNHEY, CDR2 SVGAGI. Trimming removed 1 base from V and 1 base from J, with 7 bases in between. For the CDR3, the DNA is TGTGCCAGCAGTTACTTGCAGGGTAACTATGGCTACACCTTC. The encoded protein is CASSYLQGNYGYTF.

This clonotype came up many times. This chain links TRBV12-3 or TRBV12-4 with TRBJ2-7, with 10 bases aligning to TRBD1. Losses at the gene ends were 5 bases for V and 2 bases for J; bases not matched to a gene: 3. CDR3 length: 14 amino acids. The CDR3 sequence: CASSKGQGAYEQYF. The CDR3, as DNA: TGTGCCAGCAGTAAAGGACAGGGGGCCTACGAGCAGTACTTC.

This clonotype has a single count. A much larger clone sits a single nucleotide away, making a read error possible. The chain recombines TRBV27 with TRBJ2-4, with D tentatively TRBD2 (5 bases). V was clipped by 6 bases and J by 8 bases, with 17 bases between them. The length of the CDR3 is 14 residues. The germline gives CDR1 MNHEY, CDR2 SMNVEV (reference sequence). CDR3 protein: CASSTRASFDIQYF. The CDR3 nucleotides are TGTGCCAGCAGCACTAGGGCGAGTTTTGACATTCAGTACTTC.

The chain carries TRBV20-1 and TRBJ1-3; 8 nucleotides match TRBD1. The ends lost 6 bases at V and 0 bases at J; junction bases unmatched: 4. CDR1 is DFQATT and CDR2 is SNEGSKA in the germline V gene (reference sequence). The CDR3 has 14 residues. The CDR3 DNA is TGCAGTGCCGGACAGGGAGTCTCTGGAAACACCATATATTTT. This sequence encodes CSAGQGVSGNTIYF.

This clonotype was seen a handful of times. V and J are TRBV11-2 and TRBJ2-3; TRBD2 agrees at 14 bases. CDR1 is SGHAT and CDR2 is FQNNGV in the germline V gene. CDR3 length: 18 amino acids. After removal of 1 base from V and 4 bases from J, the junction contained 7 bases not matched to a gene. CDR3 loop: CASSLVRTGLAGADTQYF. CDR3 DNA: TGTGCCAGCAGCTTAGTTCGGACGGGACTAGCGGGAGCAGATACGCAGTATTTT.

In this sample, this clonotype turned up many times. The rearrangement links TRBV18 to TRBJ1-5; D unresolved. V dropped 5 bases and J dropped 6 bases, with 8 bases sitting between them. Germline loops: CDR1 KGHSH, CDR2 LQKENI. The CDR3 length is 12 residues. The CDR3 DNA sequence: TGTGCCAGCTCAGCAGAGTTTCAGCCCCAGCATTTT. Translating it yields CASSAEFQPQHF.

This clonotype was seen repeatedly, ten times or more. The V and J genes are TRBV2 and TRBJ2-1, with 9 bases matching TRBD1. The germline V gene has CDR1 SNHLY and CDR2 FYNNEI. V lost 3 bases to trimming and J lost 3 bases; unmatched junction nucleotides: 3. CDR3 size: 15 residues. This chain's CDR3 is CASSEDRGLYNEQFF. In DNA, the CDR3 is TGTGCCAGCAGTGAGGACAGGGGCCTCTACAATGAGCAGTTCTTC.

This clonotype was seen many times. V usage is TRBV18 and J usage is TRBJ1-1, with a possible D match to TRBD1 (5 bases). Per the germline V gene, CDR1 is KGHSH and CDR2 is LQKENI. Trimming took off 3 bases at V and 0 bases at J, with 8 bases between the two ends. This CDR3 region has 14 residues. CDR3 amino acids: CASSPTVMNTEAFF. The CDR3 DNA follows: TGTGCCAGCTCACCGACAGTTATGAACACTGAAGCTTTCTTT.